The source of this T cell receptor (beta chain) is a study of vaccination effects on CD4 cells after COVID-19 (dated 2022 in TCRdb). For the study in its entirety: Participants received two doses of either the BNT162b2 or the mRNA-1273 mRNA SARS-CoV-2 vaccine. Altogether, around ten COVID-19 convalescent patients and a few SARS-CoV-2-naive healthy vaccine recipients made up the full study. Cultures from other donors in the study were sequenced with the Oncomine TCR Beta short-read assay on an Illumina iSeq 100. In both COVID-19 convalescent patients and infection-naive vaccine recipients, the study compared SARS-CoV-2 spike-specific CD4+ TCR repertoires from before mRNA vaccination with those from after it.

In the ViraFEST assay, PBMC were stimulated with viral peptide pools, and antigen-specific CD4+ T cell clonotypes were then identified by expansion using TCR sequencing. After about 9 days of culture, CD4+ T cells were isolated with the EasySep CD4+ T cell isolation kit. Negative nucleocapsid antibody results before and after vaccination confirmed that the healthy vaccine recipients had no prior SARS-CoV-2 infection. A few million PBMC per well were cultured with 9 to 10 ug/ml peptides in IMDM containing around 5% human AB serum, approximately 10 IU/ml IL-2 and gentamicin. On days 3 and 7, half of the culture medium was replaced with fresh IL-2-containing medium. Unless noted otherwise, every peptide stimulation condition was grown in triplicate wells. Using Ficoll-Paque Plus gradient centrifugation, PBMC were separated from whole blood and then either used fresh or cryopreserved at -140C. Overlapping peptide pools spanned the spike proteins of SARS-CoV-2 and the common cold coronaviruses HCoV-NL63, HCoV-OC43 and HCoV-229E. The QIAamp micro DNA kit was used to extract genomic DNA from the cultured CD4+ T cells.

This clone was detected a few times. Its target antigen remains unknown. No much larger clone is present one base from it, and per-base qualities are unavailable. Library construction relied on the immunoSEQ multiplex PCR assay. TCR beta CDR3 sequencing was performed on DNA from the cultured, isolated CD4+ T cells. The source study handled its data this way. Non-productive TCR sequences were removed and reads were trimmed to the CDR3 region, keeping CDR3s of at least 7 amino acids. Antigen-specific clonotypes were identified using the MANAFEST web app by comparison of expansion in peptide wells against reference cultures. For clones to be considered positive, expansion at FDR<0.05 versus reference and all other wells, an odds ratio above 5, and a frequency above 0.1% in two replicate wells were required. Cross-reactive clonotypes were defined as significantly expanded in SARS-CoV-2 spike wells and in at least one common cold coronavirus spike condition. CDR3 similarity was assessed by Levenshtein distance using the stringdist R package, and unrooted trees were constructed with ape in R 3.6.1. Here the immuneACCESS table is served through TCRdb, limited to in-frame sequences with V and J called. Missing clones are a known gap in these copies; in checked studies unresolved V genes cover under half, and the rest lacks a known reason. The V and J calls and clone size come from that table; D and trimming were worked out from the DNA. Present in this sample are about 55,000 clones, around 67% of which were seen just once. Around 20% of the sample lies in the top ten.

The study at large found these results: Limitations of the study were the small number of convalescent patients and the absence of early post-infection timepoints. Both infection-induced and vaccine-induced clones contracted markedly at late post-vaccination timepoints, which is consistent with waning T cell responses. In healthy vaccine recipients, vaccine-induced clones were almost all SARS-CoV-2 mono-reactive, with only 1 of 255 being cross-reactive with common cold coronaviruses.

This receptor was obtained from a human donor who received a COVID-19 vaccine. The specimen comprised CD4+ T cells from PBMCs cultured with SARS-CoV-2 spike peptides, sampled before COVID-19 vaccination. The cell subset or site tag for this specimen amounts to: SARS-CoV-2 spike overlapping peptide pool stimulation.

This receptor carries the CDR3 CASSQAVAKATSGRYYNEQFF. In nucleotides, the sequence is TGTGCCAGCAGCCAAGCCGTGGCTAAGGCGACTAGCGGGAGGTATTACAATGAGCAGTTCTTC. This chain joins TRBV3-1 (or the pseudogene TRBV3-2) to TRBJ2-1; 13 junctional bases match TRBD2. Spanning cysteine to phenylalanine, the CDR3 consists of 21 amino acids. The read is trimmed to its CDR3 DNA, 63 bases read in frame from base 1. The junction shows trimming of 1 base on V and 4 bases on J, and the gene matches do not reach 16 bases of it. CDR1 and CDR2 (LGHDT, YNNKEL) derive from the germline V gene (reference sequence).